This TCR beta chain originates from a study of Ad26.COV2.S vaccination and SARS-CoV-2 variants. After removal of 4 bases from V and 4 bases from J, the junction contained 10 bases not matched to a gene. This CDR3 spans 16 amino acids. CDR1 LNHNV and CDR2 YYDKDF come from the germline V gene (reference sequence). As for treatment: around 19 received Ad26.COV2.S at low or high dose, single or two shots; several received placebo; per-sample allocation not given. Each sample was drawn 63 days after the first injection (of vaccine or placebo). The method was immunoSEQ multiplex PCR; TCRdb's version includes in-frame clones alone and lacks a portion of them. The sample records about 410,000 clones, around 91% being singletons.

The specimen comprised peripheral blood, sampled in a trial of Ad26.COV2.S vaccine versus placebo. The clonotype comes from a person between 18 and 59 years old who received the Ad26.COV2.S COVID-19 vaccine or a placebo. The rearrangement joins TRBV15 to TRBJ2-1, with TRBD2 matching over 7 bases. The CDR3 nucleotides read TGTGCCACCAGCAACATGGGGCTAGCGGAGTACAATGAGCAGTTCTTC. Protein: CATSNMGLAEYNEQFF.